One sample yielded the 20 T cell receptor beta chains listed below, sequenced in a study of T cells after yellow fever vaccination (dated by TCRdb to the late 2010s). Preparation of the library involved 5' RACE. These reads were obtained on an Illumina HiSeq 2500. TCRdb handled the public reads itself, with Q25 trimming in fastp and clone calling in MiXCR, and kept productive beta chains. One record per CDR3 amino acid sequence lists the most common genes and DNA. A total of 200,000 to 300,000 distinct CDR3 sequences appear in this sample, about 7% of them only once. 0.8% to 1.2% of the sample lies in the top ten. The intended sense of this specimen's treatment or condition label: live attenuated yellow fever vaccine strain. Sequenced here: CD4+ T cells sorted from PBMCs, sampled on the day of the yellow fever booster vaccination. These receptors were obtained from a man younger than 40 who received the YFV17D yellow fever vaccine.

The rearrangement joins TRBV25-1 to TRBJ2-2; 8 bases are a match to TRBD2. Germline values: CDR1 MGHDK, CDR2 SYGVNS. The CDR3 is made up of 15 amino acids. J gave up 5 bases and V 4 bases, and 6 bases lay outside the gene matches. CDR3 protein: CASSAAGAGTGELFF. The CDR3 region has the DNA TGTGCCAGCAGTGCAGCGGGAGCCGGTACCGGGGAGCTGTTTTTT.

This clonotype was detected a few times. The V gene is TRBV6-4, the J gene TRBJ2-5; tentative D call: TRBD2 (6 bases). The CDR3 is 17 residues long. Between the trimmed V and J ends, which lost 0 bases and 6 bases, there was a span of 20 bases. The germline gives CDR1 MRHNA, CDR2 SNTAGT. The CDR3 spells CASSDSKGWPGGKTQYF. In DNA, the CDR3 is TGTGCCAGCAGTGACTCGAAGGGGTGGCCTGGAGGGAAGACCCAGTACTTC.

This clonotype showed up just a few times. Here the CDR3 DNA reads TGTGCCAGCAGTTTATCAATGGATGAAGCGGGAGCGCACAATGAGCAGTTCTTC. Translating it yields CASSLSMDEAGAHNEQFF. The chain couples TRBV27 to TRBJ2-1, with 8 bases lining up with TRBD2. The CDR3 covers 18 residues. V gave up 0 bases and J gave up 5 bases; unmatched junction bases: 12. Germline CDR1 reads MNHEY; CDR2 reads SMNVEV (reference sequence).

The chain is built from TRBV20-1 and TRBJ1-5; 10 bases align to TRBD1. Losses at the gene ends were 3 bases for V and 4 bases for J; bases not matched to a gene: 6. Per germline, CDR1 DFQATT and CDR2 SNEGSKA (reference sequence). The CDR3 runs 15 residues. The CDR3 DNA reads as TGCAGTGCTAGCTGGACAGGGGGAGGTAATCAGCCCCAGCATTTT. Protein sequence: CSASWTGGGNQPQHF.

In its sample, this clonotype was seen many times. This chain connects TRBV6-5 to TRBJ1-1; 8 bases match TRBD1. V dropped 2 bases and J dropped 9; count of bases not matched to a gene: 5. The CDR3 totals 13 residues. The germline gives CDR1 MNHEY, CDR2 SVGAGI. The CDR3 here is CASSYPGDRQAFF. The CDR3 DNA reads TGTGCCAGCAGTTACCCGGGGGACAGGCAAGCTTTCTTT.

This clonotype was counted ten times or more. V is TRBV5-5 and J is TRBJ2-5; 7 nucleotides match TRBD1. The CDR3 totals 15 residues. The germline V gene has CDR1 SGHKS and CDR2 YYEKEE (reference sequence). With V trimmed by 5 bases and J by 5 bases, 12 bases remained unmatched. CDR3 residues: CASSSSVGGFETQYF. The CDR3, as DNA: TGTGCCAGCAGTTCTTCAGTAGGGGGCTTTGAGACCCAGTACTTC. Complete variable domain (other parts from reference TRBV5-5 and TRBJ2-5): DAGVTQSPTHLIKTRGQQVTLRCSPISGHKSVSWYQQVLGQGPQFIFQYYEKEERGRGNFPDRFSARQFPNYSSELNVNALLLGDSALYLCASSSSVGGFETQYFGPGTRLLVL.

For the CDR3, the DNA is TGTGCCAGCAGCGCCGCCCTAGCGGCAGATACGCAGTATTTT. Residues: CASSAALAADTQYF. The rearrangement uses TRBV7-2 and TRBJ2-3, with TRBD2 identical over 7 bases. With V trimmed by 5 bases and J by 4 bases, 6 bases remained unmatched. This CDR3 has 14 amino acids. Germline V gene lookup returns CDR1 SGHTA and CDR2 FQGNSA.

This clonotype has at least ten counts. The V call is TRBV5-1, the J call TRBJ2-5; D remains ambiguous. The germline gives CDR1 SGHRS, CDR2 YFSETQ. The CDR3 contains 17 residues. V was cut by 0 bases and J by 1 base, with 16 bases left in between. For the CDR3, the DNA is TGCGCCAGCAGCTTGGGGGTTGACGCGCAGTTCCAAGAGACCCAGTACTTC. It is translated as CASSLGVDAQFQETQYF.

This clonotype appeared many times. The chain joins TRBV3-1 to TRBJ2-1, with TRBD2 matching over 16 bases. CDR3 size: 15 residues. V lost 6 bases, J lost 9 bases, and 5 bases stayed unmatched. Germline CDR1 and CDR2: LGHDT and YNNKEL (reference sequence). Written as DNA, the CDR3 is TGTGCCAGCAGGGGACTAGCGGGAGGGCCAGGTGAGCAGTTCTTC. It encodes CASRGLAGGPGEQFF.

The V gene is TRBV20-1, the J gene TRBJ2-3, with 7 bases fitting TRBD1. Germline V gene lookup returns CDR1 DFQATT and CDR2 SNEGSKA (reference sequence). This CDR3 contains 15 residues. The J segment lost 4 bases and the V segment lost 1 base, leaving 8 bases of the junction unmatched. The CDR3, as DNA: TGCAGTGCTAGAGTTCCGACAGGGAACGCAGATACGCAGTATTTT. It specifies CSARVPTGNADTQYF.

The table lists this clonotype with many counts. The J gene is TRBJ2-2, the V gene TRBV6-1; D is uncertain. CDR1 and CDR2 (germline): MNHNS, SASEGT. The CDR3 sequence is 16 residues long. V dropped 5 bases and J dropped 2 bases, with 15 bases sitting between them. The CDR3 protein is CASSPRRSLNTGELFF. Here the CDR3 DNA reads TGTGCCAGCAGTCCCCGCCGGAGCCTTAACACCGGGGAGCTGTTTTTT.

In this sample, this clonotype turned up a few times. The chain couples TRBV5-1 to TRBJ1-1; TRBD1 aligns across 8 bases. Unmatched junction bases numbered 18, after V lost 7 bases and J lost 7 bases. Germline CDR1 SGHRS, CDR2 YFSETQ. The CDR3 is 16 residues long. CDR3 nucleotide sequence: TGCGCCAGCCAGGACAGGGAGGTTAGGTCTGGCGGTGAAGCTTTCTTT. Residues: CASQDREVRSGGEAFF.

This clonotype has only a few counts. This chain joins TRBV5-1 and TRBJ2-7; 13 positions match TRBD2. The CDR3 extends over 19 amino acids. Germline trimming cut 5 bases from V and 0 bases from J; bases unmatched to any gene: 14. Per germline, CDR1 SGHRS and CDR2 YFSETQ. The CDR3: CASRSTGTSGTGYSYEQYF. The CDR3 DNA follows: TGCGCCAGCAGATCTACCGGGACTAGCGGGACTGGATACTCCTACGAGCAGTACTTC.

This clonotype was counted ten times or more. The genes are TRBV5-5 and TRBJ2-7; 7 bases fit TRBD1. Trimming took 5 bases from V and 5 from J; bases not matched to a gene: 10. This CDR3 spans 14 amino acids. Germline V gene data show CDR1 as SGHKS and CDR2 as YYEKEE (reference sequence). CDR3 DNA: TGTGCCAGCAGTTACGAGACAGGGTACAACGAGCAGTACTTC. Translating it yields CASSYETGYNEQYF.

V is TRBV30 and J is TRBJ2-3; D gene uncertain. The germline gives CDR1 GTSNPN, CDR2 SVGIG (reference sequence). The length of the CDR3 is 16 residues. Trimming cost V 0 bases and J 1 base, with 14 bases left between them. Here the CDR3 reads CAWSVHSGGRTDTQYF. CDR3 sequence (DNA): TGTGCCTGGAGTGTACACTCGGGCGGACGCACAGATACGCAGTATTTT.

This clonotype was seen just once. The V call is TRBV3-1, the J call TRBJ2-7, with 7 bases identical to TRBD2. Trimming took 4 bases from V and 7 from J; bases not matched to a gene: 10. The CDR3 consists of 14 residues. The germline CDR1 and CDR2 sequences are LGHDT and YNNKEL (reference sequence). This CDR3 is CASSPTAGVREQYF. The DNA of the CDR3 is TGTGCCAGCAGCCCCACCGCGGGAGTGAGGGAGCAGTACTTC.

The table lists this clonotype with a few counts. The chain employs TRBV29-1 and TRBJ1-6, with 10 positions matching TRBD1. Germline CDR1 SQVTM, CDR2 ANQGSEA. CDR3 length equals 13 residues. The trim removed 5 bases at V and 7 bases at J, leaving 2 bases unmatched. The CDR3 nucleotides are TGCAGCGTTCGGGACAGGGGCAATTCACCCCTCCACTTT. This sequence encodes CSVRDRGNSPLHF.

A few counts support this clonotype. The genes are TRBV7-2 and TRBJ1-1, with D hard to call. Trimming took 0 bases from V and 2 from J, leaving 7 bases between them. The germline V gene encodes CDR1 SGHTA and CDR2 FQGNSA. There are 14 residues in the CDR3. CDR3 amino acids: CASSLAGLNTEAFF. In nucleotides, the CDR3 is TGTGCCAGCAGCTTAGCAGGGCTAAACACTGAAGCTTTCTTT.

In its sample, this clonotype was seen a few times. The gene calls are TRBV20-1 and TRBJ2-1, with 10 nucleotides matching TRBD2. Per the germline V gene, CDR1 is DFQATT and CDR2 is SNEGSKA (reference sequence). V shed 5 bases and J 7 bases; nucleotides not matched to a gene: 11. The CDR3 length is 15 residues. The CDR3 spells CSAGKSGRAGNEQFF. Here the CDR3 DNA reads TGCAGTGCTGGAAAAAGCGGGAGGGCTGGAAATGAGCAGTTCTTC.

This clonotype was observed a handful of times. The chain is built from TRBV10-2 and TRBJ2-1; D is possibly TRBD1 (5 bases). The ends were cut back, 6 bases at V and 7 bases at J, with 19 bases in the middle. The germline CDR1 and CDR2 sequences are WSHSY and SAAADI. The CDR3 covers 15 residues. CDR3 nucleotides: TGCGCCAGCAGAGCAGAGGTAGGGGCCTGGAATGAGCAGTTCTTC. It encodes CASRAEVGAWNEQFF.